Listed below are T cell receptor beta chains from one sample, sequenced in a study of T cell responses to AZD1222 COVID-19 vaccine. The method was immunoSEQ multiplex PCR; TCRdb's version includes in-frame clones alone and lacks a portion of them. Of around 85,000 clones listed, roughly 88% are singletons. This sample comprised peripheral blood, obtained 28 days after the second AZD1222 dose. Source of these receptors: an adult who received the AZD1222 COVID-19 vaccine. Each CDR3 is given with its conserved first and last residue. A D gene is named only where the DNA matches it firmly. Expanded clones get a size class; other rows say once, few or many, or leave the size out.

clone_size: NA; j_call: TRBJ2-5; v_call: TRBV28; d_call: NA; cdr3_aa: CASSLGARAWETQYF; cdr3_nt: TGTGCCAGCAGTTTAGGGGCGAGGGCGTGGGAGACCCAGTACTTC
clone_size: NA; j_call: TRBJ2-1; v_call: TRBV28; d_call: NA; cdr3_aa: CASSWLASYNEQFF; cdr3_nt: TGTGCCAGCAGTTGGCTAGCTTCCTACAATGAGCAGTTCTTC
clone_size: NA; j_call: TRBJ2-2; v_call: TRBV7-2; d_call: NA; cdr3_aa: CASSLVAGARTGELFF; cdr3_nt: TGTGCCAGCAGCTTAGTGGCAGGGGCGAGGACCGGGGAGCTGTTTTTT
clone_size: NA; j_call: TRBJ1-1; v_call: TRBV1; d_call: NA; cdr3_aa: CTSSQERCPRFGGEAFF; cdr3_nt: TGCACCAGCAGCCAAGAGCGTTGCCCCCGATTTGGGGGTGAAGCTTTCTTT
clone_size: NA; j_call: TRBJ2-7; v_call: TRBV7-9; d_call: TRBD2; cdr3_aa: CASSLVVETSVPYEQYF; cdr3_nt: TGTGCCAGCAGCTTAGTTGTAGAGACTAGCGTACCCTACGAGCAGTACTTC
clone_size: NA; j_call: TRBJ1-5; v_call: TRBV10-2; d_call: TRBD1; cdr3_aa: CASRGTGRSQPQHF; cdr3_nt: TGCGCCAGCAGGGGGACAGGGCGGAGTCAGCCCCAGCATTTT
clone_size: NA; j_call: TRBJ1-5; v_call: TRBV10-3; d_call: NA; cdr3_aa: CAISEEPSNQPQHF; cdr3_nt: TGTGCCATCAGCGAAGAGCCGAGCAATCAGCCCCAGCATTTT
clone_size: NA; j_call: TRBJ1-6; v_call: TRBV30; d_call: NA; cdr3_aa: CAWSLSYNSPLHF; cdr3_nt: TGTGCCTGGAGTTTATCCTATAATTCACCCCTCCACTTT
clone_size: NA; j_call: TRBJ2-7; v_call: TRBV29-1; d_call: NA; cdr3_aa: CSVEAGGYEQYF; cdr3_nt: TGCAGCGTTGAGGCCGGGGGCTACGAGCAGTACTTC
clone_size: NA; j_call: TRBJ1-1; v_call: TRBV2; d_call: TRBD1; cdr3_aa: CASNKRTGSGNTEAFF; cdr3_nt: TGTGCCAGCAATAAAAGGACAGGGAGTGGGAACACTGAAGCTTTCTTT
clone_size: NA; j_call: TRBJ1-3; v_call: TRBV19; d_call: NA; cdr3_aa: CASSIAGVGNTIYF; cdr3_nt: TGTGCCAGTAGTATTGCGGGAGTTGGAAACACCATATATTTT
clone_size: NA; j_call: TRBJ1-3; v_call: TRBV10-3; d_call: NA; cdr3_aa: CAIPGYSGNTIYF; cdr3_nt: TGTGCCATCCCGGGATACTCTGGAAACACCATATATTTT
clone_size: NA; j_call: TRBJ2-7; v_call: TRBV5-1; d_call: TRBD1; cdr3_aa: CASSLTGAYEQYF; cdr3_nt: TGCGCCAGCAGCTTGACAGGGGCCTACGAGCAGTACTTC
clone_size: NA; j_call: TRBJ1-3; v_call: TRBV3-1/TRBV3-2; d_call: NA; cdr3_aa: CASSPPPPLSGNTIYF; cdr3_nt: TGTGCCAGCAGCCCTCCCCCTCCCCTCTCTGGAAACACCATATATTTT
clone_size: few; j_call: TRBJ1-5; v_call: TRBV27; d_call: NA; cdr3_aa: CASSFRVVYSNQPQHF; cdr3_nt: TGTGCCAGCAGTTTCAGGGTGGTGTATAGCAATCAGCCCCAGCATTTT
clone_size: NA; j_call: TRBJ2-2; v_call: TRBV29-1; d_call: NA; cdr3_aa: CSVAPEGAMNTGELFF; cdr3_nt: TGCAGCGTCGCCCCGGAGGGGGCAATGAACACCGGGGAGCTGTTTTTT
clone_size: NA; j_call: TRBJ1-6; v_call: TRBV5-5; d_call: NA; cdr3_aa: CASSPEQYNSPLHF; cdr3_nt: TGTGCCAGCAGCCCCGAGCAGTATAATTCACCCCTCCACTTT
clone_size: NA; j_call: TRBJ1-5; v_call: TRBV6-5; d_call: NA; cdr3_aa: CASSQRENQPQHF; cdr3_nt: TGTGCCAGCAGTCAACGGGAAAATCAGCCCCAGCATTTT
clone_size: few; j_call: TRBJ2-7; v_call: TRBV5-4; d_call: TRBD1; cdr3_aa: CASSLTTGLGEQYF; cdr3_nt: TGTGCCAGCAGCTTGACGACAGGGTTGGGGGAGCAGTACTTC
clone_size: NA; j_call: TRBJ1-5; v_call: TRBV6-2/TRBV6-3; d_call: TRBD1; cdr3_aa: CASSPHRGQADQPQHF; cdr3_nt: TGTGCCAGCAGTCCCCATAGAGGACAGGCTGATCAGCCCCAGCATTTT
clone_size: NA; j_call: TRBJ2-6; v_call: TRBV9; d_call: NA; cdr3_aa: CASSPLEGGGWSGANVLTF; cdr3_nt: TGTGCCAGCAGCCCCCTTGAGGGGGGCGGGTGGTCTGGGGCCAACGTCCTGACTTTC
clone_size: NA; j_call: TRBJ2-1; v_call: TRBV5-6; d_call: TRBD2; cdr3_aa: CASSPGLAGTYNEQFF; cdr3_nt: TGTGCCAGCAGCCCTGGACTAGCGGGGACCTACAATGAGCAGTTCTTC
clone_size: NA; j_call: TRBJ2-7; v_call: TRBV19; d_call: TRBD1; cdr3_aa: CASSLGTGSYEQYF; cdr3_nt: TGTGCCAGTAGCCTCGGGACAGGGTCCTACGAGCAGTACTTC
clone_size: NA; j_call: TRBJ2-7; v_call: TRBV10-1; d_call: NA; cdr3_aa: CASSGSLNRVREQYF; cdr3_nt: TGCGCCAGCAGTGGCTCACTCAACAGGGTACGCGAGCAGTACTTC
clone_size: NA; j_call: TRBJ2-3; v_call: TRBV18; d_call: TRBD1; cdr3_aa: CASSPLQGATDTQYF; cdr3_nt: TGTGCCAGCTCACCATTACAGGGGGCTACAGATACGCAGTATTTT
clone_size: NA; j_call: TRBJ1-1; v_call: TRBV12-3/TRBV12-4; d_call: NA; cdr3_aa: CASSFFAGTEAFF; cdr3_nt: TGTGCCAGCAGTTTCTTTGCTGGGACTGAAGCTTTCTTT
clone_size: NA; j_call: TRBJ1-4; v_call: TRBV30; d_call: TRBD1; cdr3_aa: CAWSVRQGASEKLFF; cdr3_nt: TGTGCCTGGAGTGTACGGCAGGGGGCAAGTGAAAAACTGTTTTTT
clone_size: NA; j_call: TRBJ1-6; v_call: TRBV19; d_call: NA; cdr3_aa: CATNWASGYNSPLHF; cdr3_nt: TGTGCCACTAATTGGGCCTCGGGCTATAATTCACCCCTCCACTTT
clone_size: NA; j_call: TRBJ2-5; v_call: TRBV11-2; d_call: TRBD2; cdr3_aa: CASSSGLEETQYF; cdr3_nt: TGTGCCAGCAGCTCGGGACTAGAGGAGACCCAGTACTTC